This TCR beta chain was captured by sequencing in a study of post-analysis software for immune sequencing data (dated by TCRdb to between 2015 and 2017). With regard to the full study: Relapsing-remitting, secondary progressive and progressive-relapsing multiple sclerosis were recorded as disease courses, and subtype annotation was lacking for some patients. A subset of samples was prepared in parallel using single-end sample barcoding, then pooled and co-amplified after Illumina adapter ligation. The patient repertoires were compared against approximately ten previously published healthy control repertoires obtained from donors aged about 6 to 27 years.

What the study reported, not specific to this receptor: Significantly higher frequencies in patients than in controls were found for roughly five TRBV segments, including TRBV5-6, TRBV5-1 and TRBV20-1. When samples were clustered directly using the F measure, samples prepared in the same batch co-clustered strongly, which prompted a batch-effect correction. Normalized Chao1 diversity was significantly lower in multiple sclerosis patients than controls, suggesting substantial peripheral T-cell clonal expansion. The multiple sclerosis patient group was slightly younger than the control group.

The CDR3 measures 16 amino acids from cysteine to phenylalanine. The kept DNA is CDR3 alone, 48 bases in frame from the first base. V lost 3 bases and J lost 0 bases; the stretch between them is 12 bases long. CDR1 and CDR2 were assigned from the germline V gene (reference sequence) as SGHAT and FQDESV. To demonstrate the VDJtools post-analysis software, the study profiled TCR beta repertoires from the peripheral blood of 13 young patients with multiple sclerosis. Multiple sclerosis patients were children and adolescents aged 6 to 15 years. Points on this clonotype: Its antigen remains unidentified. It has no much larger one-base neighbor in the sample; base qualities were not kept.

Libraries were made using PCR. The listed sequencing device is Illumina HiSeq 2500. To reduce PCR and sequencing biases, unique molecular identifiers were incorporated into the TCR beta cDNA libraries. Every 1 to 10 million input T cells yielded roughly 500,000 cDNA molecules, meaning each molecule approximated one T cell. The patient libraries were prepared and sequenced using the same protocol as the earlier healthy control dataset. Samples belonging to the same batch were prepared together, multiplexed and sequenced on a shared HiSeq lane. Per the original workflow: MIGEC handled the raw barcoded reads, throwing out single-read molecular identifier groups before consensus assembly and CDR3 extraction. VDJtools was used for post-analysis of the clonotype tables, and diversity was normalized by down-sampling every dataset to the size of the smallest sample. In repertoire overlap clustering, CDR3 amino acid sequences, but not nucleotide sequences, were matched to correct batch-related cross-sample contamination. TCRdb redid the processing of the public reads, applying fastp at Q25 and MiXCR, and retained in-frame beta chains. A single entry per CDR3 protein holds the most common genes and DNA from its merged rows. The V and J calls and clone size come from TCRdb's table, not from the authors' own analysis. The sample profile shows fewer than 850,000 distinct CDR3 sequences; under 60% of them were found once. In total, the top ten clones hold approximately 4.4% of the sample.

Sequenced sample: blood. The V and J genes are TRBV11-1 and TRBJ2-1; a weak D assignment points to TRBD2 (5 bases agree). The sequence was collected from a girl under 18 with multiple sclerosis. The DNA reads TGTGCCAGCAGCTTGGTAAGAGGGAGCTCCTACAATGAGCAGTTCTTC. Translated, it gives CASSLVRGSSYNEQFF.